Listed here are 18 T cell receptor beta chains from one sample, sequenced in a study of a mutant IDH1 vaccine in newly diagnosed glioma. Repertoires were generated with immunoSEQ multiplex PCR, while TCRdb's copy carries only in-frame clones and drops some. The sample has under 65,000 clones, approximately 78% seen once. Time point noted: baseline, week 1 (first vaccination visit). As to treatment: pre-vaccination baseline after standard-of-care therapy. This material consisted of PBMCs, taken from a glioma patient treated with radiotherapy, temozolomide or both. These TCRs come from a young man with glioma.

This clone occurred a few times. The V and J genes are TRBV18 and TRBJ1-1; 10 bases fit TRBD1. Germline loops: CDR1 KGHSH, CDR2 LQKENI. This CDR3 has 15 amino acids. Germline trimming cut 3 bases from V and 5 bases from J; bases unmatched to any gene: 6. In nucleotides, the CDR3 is TGTGCCAGCTCACCCGGACAGGGGGAGGGGACTGAAGCTTTCTTT. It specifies CASSPGQGEGTEAFF.

CDR3 nucleotides: TGTGCCAGCAGCTCCTGGGAGTTAGCGGGAGGGGTCGATACGCAGTATTTT. Its protein is CASSSWELAGGVDTQYF. The chain employs TRBV7-2 and TRBJ2-3; 11 nucleotides line up with TRBD2. V lost 4 bases, J lost 6 bases, and 12 bases stayed unmatched. The germline gives CDR1 SGHTA, CDR2 FQGNSA. The length of the CDR3 is 17 residues.

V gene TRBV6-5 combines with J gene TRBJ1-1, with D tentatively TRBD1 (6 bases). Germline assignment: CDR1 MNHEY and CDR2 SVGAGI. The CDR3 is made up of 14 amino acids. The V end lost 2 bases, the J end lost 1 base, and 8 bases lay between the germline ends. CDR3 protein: CASSYQGRNTEAFF. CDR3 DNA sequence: TGTGCCAGCAGTTACCAGGGGCGGAACACTGAAGCTTTCTTT.

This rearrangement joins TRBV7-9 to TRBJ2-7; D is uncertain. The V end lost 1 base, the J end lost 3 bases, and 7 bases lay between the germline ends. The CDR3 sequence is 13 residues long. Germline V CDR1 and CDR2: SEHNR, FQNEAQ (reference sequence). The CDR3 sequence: CASSLVPNYEQYF. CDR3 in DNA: TGTGCCAGCAGCTTAGTGCCAAACTACGAGCAGTACTTC. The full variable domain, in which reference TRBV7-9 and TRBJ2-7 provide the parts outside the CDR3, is DTGVSQNPRHKITKRGQNVTFRCDPISEHNRLYWYRQTLGQGPEFLTYFQNEAQLEKSRLLSDRFSAERPKGSFSTLEIQRTEQGDSAMYLCASSLVPNYEQYFGPGTRLTVT.

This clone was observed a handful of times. The CDR3: CAWSWEVNTEAFF. The CDR3 DNA reads TGTGCCTGGAGTTGGGAGGTAAACACTGAAGCTTTCTTT. This rearrangement joins TRBV30 to TRBJ1-1; D is ambiguous. The CDR3 has 13 residues. Germline values: CDR1 GTSNPN, CDR2 SVGIG (reference sequence). V was trimmed by 2 bases and J by 2 bases, leaving 9 bases between them.

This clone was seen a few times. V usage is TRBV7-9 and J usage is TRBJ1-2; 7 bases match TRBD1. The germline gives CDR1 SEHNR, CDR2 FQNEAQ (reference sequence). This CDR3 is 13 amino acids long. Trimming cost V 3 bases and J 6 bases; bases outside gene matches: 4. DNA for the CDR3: TGTGCCAGCAGCTTCTTACAGGGGAATGGCTACACCTTC. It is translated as CASSFLQGNGYTF.

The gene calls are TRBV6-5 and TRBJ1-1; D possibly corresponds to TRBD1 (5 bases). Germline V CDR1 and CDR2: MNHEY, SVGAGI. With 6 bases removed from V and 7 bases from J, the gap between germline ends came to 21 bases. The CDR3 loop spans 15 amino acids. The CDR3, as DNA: TGTGCCAGCAGCCACGACAGAACAACCCTTTTTGAAGCTTTCTTT. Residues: CASSHDRTTLFEAFF.

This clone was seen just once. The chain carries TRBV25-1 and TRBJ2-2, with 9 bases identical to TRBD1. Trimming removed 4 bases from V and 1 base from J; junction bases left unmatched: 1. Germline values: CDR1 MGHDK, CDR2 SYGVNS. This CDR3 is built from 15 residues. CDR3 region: CASSGTGENTGELFF. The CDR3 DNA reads TGTGCCAGCAGTGGGACAGGGGAGAACACCGGGGAGCTGTTTTTT.

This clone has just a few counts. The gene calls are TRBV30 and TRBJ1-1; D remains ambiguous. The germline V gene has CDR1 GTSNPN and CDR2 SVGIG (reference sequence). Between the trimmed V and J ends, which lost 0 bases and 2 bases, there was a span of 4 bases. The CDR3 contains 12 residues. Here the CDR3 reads CAWSVINTEAFF. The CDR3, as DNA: TGTGCCTGGAGTGTAATCAACACTGAAGCTTTCTTT.

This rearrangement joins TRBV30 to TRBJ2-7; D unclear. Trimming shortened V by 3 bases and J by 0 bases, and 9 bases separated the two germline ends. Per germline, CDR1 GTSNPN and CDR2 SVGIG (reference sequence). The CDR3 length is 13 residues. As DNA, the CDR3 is TGTGCCTGGAGAAACCGGGCCTCCTACGAGCAGTACTTC. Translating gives CAWRNRASYEQYF.

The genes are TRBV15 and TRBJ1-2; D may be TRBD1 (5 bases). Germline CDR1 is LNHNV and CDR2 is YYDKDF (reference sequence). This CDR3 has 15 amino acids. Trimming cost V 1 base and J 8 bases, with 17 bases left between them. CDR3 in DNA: TGTGCCACCAGCAGAGGAAGGGGCCCAAACGAGGGCTACACCTTC. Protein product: CATSRGRGPNEGYTF. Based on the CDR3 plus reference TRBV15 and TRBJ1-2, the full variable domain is DAMVIQNPRYQVTQFGKPVTLSCSQTLNHNVMYWYQQKSSQAPKLLFHYYDKDFNNEADTPDNFQSRRPNTSFCFLDIRSPGLGDTAMYLCATSRGRGPNEGYTFGSGTRLTVV.

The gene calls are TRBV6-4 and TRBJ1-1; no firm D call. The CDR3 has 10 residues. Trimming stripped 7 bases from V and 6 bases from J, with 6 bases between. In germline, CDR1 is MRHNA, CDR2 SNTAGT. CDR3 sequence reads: CASISPEAFF. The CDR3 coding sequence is TGTGCCAGCATCTCACCTGAAGCTTTCTTT.

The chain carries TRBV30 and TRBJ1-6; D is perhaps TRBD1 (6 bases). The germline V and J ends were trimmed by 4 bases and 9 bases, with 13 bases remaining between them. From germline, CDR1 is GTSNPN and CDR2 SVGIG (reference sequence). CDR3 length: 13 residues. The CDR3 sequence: CAWMDSYGSPLHF. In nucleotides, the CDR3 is TGTGCCTGGATGGACAGTTATGGTTCACCCCTCCACTTT.

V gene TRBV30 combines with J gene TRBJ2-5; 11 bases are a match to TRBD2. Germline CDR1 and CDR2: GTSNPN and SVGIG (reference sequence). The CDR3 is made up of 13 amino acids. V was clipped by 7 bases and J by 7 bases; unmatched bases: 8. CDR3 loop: CASTLAGGWTQYF. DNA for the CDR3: TGTGCCTCCACTCTAGCGGGGGGATGGACCCAGTACTTC.

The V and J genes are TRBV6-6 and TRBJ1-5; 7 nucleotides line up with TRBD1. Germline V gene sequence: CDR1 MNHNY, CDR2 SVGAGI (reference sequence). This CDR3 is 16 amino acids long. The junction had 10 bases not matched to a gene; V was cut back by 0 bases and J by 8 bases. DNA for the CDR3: TGTGCCAGCAGTTACTCGACAGGGAATAGGCTAAAGCCCCAGCATTTT. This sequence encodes CASSYSTGNRLKPQHF.

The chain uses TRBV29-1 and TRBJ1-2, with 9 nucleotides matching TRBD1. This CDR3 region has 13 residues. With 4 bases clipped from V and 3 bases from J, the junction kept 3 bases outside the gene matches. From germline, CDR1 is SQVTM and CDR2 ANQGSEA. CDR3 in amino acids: CSVVGDRDYGYTF. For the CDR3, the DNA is TGCAGCGTTGTGGGGGACAGGGACTATGGCTACACCTTC.

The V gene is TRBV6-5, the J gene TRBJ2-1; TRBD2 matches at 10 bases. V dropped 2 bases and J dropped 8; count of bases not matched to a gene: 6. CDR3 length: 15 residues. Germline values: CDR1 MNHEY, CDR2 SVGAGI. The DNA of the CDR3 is TGTGCCAGCAGTTACGCCAGCGGGAGGGTTGATGAGCAGTTCTTC. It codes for CASSYASGRVDEQFF.

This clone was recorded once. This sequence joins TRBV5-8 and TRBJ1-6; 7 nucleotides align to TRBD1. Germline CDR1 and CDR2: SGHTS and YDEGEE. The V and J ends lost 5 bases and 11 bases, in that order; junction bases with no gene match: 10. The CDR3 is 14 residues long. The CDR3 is CASSRQGPLAPLHF. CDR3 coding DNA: TGTGCCAGCAGTCGACAGGGCCCATTGGCACCCCTCCACTTT.